This is a list of T cell receptor beta chains from one sample in a study of breast tumors, draining lymph nodes, adjacent tissues. TCRdb fed the multiplex PCR reads into MiXCR, producing one record per CDR3 protein. The sample includes fewer than 200,000 distinct CDR3 sequences, approximately 33% seen only once; the top ten take roughly 4.3%. Sequenced material: axillary lymph node tissue. Source of these receptors: a female donor with breast cancer. Some clones in this sample may be carry-over from other donors' samples. Each CDR3 is given with its conserved first and last residue. The D gene is left open where the match is weak. Size values are once, few and many counts, or a class for expanded clones, and some rows have none.

D gene: .; clone size: .; V gene: TRBV6-5; J gene: TRBJ1-2; CDR3 protein: CASSHSKEGGDGYTF; CDR3 DNA: TGTGCCAGCAGTCACTCGAAAGAGGGAGGGGATGGCTACACCTTC
D gene: .; clone size: .; V gene: TRBV10-3; J gene: TRBJ2-6; CDR3 protein: CAISEGPGANVLTF; CDR3 DNA: TGTGCCATCAGTGAGGGGCCTGGGGCCAACGTCCTGACTTTC
D gene: TRBD2; clone size: .; V gene: TRBV7-3; J gene: TRBJ2-5; CDR3 protein: CASSLTAGSGSSRFRKRQETQYF; CDR3 DNA: TGTGCCAGCAGCTTAACAGCGGGTAGCGGGAGTAGTAGATTCAGGAAGCGGCAAGAGACCCAGTACTTC
D gene: TRBD2; clone size: .; V gene: TRBV6-2/TRBV6-3; J gene: TRBJ2-7; CDR3 protein: CASNPGGSYYEQYF; CDR3 DNA: TGTGCCAGCAATCCCGGGGGGAGCTACTACGAGCAGTACTTC
D gene: .; clone size: .; V gene: TRBV12-3/TRBV12-4; J gene: TRBJ2-5; CDR3 protein: CASGLIGSQETQYF; CDR3 DNA: TGTGCTAGTGGTTTAATAGGAAGTCAAGAGACCCAGTACTTC
D gene: .; clone size: few; V gene: TRBV9; J gene: TRBJ1-6; CDR3 protein: CASSVEGLRNSPPHF; CDR3 DNA: TGTGCCAGCAGCGTAGAGGGGTTAAGGAATTCCCCCCCCCACTTT
D gene: TRBD2; clone size: many; V gene: TRBV20-1; J gene: TRBJ2-1; CDR3 protein: CSASRLAHYNEQFF; CDR3 DNA: TGCAGTGCTAGTCGACTAGCGCATTACAATGAGCAGTTCTTC
D gene: .; clone size: many; V gene: TRBV20-1; J gene: TRBJ1-6; CDR3 protein: CSASTFGDSPLHF; CDR3 DNA: TGCAGTGCTAGTACCTTCGGGGATTCACCCCTCCACTTT
D gene: TRBD2; clone size: many; V gene: TRBV11-2; J gene: TRBJ2-3; CDR3 protein: CASSPYLGLAGRTQYF; CDR3 DNA: TGTGCCAGCAGCCCGTACCTGGGACTAGCGGGACGTACGCAGTATTTT
D gene: .; clone size: many; V gene: TRBV7-6; J gene: TRBJ2-1; CDR3 protein: CASSQGHYNEQFF; CDR3 DNA: TGTGCCAGCAGCCAGGGACACTACAATGAGCAGTTCTTC
D gene: .; clone size: many; V gene: TRBV18; J gene: TRBJ2-6; CDR3 protein: CASSPQRTASGANVLTF; CDR3 DNA: TGTGCCAGCTCACCACAAAGAACAGCTTCTGGGGCCAACGTCCTGACTTTC
D gene: .; clone size: many; V gene: TRBV25-1; J gene: TRBJ1-5; CDR3 protein: CASSEYWGEPQHF; CDR3 DNA: TGTGCCAGCAGTGAATATTGGGGTGAGCCCCAGCATTTT
D gene: TRBD1; clone size: many; V gene: TRBV20-1; J gene: TRBJ1-6; CDR3 protein: CSARQGAQNSPLHF; CDR3 DNA: TGCAGTGCTAGACAGGGGGCACAGAATTCACCCCTCCACTTT
D gene: TRBD1; clone size: .; V gene: TRBV7-8; J gene: TRBJ2-3; CDR3 protein: CASSRTQGETDTQYF; CDR3 DNA: TGTGCCAGCAGCCGAACACAGGGGGAAACAGATACGCAGTATTTT
D gene: .; clone size: once; V gene: TRBV19; J gene: TRBJ2-3; CDR3 protein: CASSIDEGTGNSGGTDTQYF; CDR3 DNA: TGTGCCAGTAGTATAGACGAGGGTACCGGAAACTCAGGGGGCACAGATACGCAGTATTTT
D gene: .; clone size: few; V gene: TRBV6-2/TRBV6-3; J gene: TRBJ2-7; CDR3 protein: CASRGTRDEQYF; CDR3 DNA: TGTGCCAGCAGGGGGACCCGGGATGAGCAGTACTTC
D gene: TRBD2; clone size: .; V gene: TRBV12-3/TRBV12-4; J gene: TRBJ2-2; CDR3 protein: CASSRTSGSVDGELFF; CDR3 DNA: TGTGCCAGCAGTAGGACTAGCGGGAGCGTCGACGGGGAGCTGTTTTTT
D gene: TRBD1; clone size: many; V gene: TRBV2; J gene: TRBJ1-2; CDR3 protein: CASSEGRQGIKETNYGYTF; CDR3 DNA: TGTGCCAGCAGTGAAGGCCGACAGGGAATAAAGGAAACTAACTATGGCTACACCTTC
D gene: .; clone size: .; V gene: TRBV20-1; J gene: TRBJ1-4; CDR3 protein: CSAANRAGEKLFF; CDR3 DNA: TGCAGTGCTGCCAACAGGGCTGGTGAAAAACTGTTTTTT
D gene: .; clone size: .; V gene: TRBV5-8; J gene: TRBJ1-4; CDR3 protein: CASSLNPDLGVETLFF; CDR3 DNA: TGCGCCAGCAGCTTGAACCCTGACCTGGGGGTTGAAACACTGTTTTTT
D gene: TRBD2; clone size: .; V gene: TRBV9; J gene: TRBJ2-3; CDR3 protein: CASSEEGVGTSGGTSTDTQYF; CDR3 DNA: TGTGCCAGCAGCGAAGAGGGGGTTGGGACTAGCGGGGGGACTAGCACAGATACGCAGTATTTT
D gene: .; clone size: .; V gene: TRBV28; J gene: TRBJ2-5; CDR3 protein: CASRITSPETQYF; CDR3 DNA: TGTGCCAGCAGAATTACTAGCCCGGAGACCCAGTACTTC
D gene: .; clone size: .; V gene: TRBV7-8; J gene: TRBJ1-6; CDR3 protein: CASSLVGKKVLEDNSPLHF; CDR3 DNA: TGTGCCAGCAGCTTAGTTGGGAAGAAAGTATTAGAGGATAATTCACCCCTCCACTTT
D gene: .; clone size: many; V gene: TRBV9; J gene: TRBJ1-2; CDR3 protein: CASSPGPGMGYGYTF; CDR3 DNA: TGTGCCAGCAGCCCCGGTCCTGGTATGGGCTATGGCTACACCTTC
D gene: TRBD2; clone size: many; V gene: TRBV12-3/TRBV12-4; J gene: TRBJ2-2; CDR3 protein: CASRNERGGGGELFF; CDR3 DNA: TGTGCCAGCAGAAACGAGCGGGGCGGGGGCGGGGAGCTGTTTTTT
D gene: .; clone size: once; V gene: TRBV9; J gene: TRBJ2-2; CDR3 protein: CASSVRGSGNTGELFF; CDR3 DNA: TGTGCCAGCAGCGTCAGAGGGTCTGGAAACACCGGGGAGCTGTTTTTT
D gene: .; clone size: many; V gene: TRBV29-1; J gene: TRBJ2-1; CDR3 protein: CSVEGVRGSYNEQFF; CDR3 DNA: TGCAGCGTTGAAGGGGTCAGGGGCTCCTACAATGAGCAGTTCTTC
D gene: TRBD1; clone size: many; V gene: TRBV6-1; J gene: TRBJ1-2; CDR3 protein: CASRSRDRVHYGYTF; CDR3 DNA: TGTGCCAGCAGGTCCCGGGACAGGGTACACTATGGCTACACCTTC
D gene: TRBD1; clone size: .; V gene: TRBV5-1; J gene: TRBJ2-6; CDR3 protein: CASSSRTGSAAGANVLTF; CDR3 DNA: TGCGCCAGCAGCTCCAGGACAGGGAGCGCTGCTGGGGCCAACGTCCTGACTTTC
D gene: TRBD1; clone size: many; V gene: TRBV18; J gene: TRBJ1-5; CDR3 protein: CASSRQGGSQPQHF; CDR3 DNA: TGTGCCAGCTCACGACAGGGCGGAAGTCAGCCCCAGCATTTT
D gene: .; clone size: few; V gene: TRBV6-5; J gene: TRBJ2-2; CDR3 protein: CASRMTSLAGELFF; CDR3 DNA: TGTGCCAGCAGGATGACTAGTTTGGCCGGGGAGCTGTTTTTT
D gene: .; clone size: many; V gene: TRBV20-1; J gene: TRBJ1-2; CDR3 protein: CSAGDRSTNYGYTF; CDR3 DNA: TGCAGTGCGGGAGACCGATCAACTAACTATGGCTACACCTTC
D gene: .; clone size: few; V gene: TRBV6-6; J gene: TRBJ1-1; CDR3 protein: CASSRGRTEAFF; CDR3 DNA: TGTGCCAGCAGCAGGGGTCGTACTGAAGCTTTCTTT
D gene: TRBD2; clone size: many; V gene: TRBV11-3; J gene: TRBJ2-7; CDR3 protein: CASSDTSGSWEQYF; CDR3 DNA: TGTGCCAGCAGCGATACTAGCGGGAGCTGGGAGCAGTACTTC
D gene: .; clone size: many; V gene: TRBV12-5; J gene: TRBJ2-5; CDR3 protein: CASGLDPDTPPQETQYF; CDR3 DNA: TGTGCTAGTGGTTTGGACCCGGACACCCCTCCCCAAGAGACCCAGTACTTC
D gene: TRBD1; clone size: .; V gene: TRBV7-9; J gene: TRBJ1-4; CDR3 protein: CAIPQGQGEKLFF; CDR3 DNA: TGTGCCATCCCCCAGGGACAGGGTGAAAAACTGTTTTTT
D gene: .; clone size: once; V gene: TRBV12-3/TRBV12-4; J gene: TRBJ2-1; CDR3 protein: CASTSYGRGHNEQFF; CDR3 DNA: TGTGCCAGCACCTCCTACGGGAGGGGGCATAATGAGCAGTTCTTC
D gene: TRBD1; clone size: .; V gene: TRBV5-6; J gene: TRBJ2-7; CDR3 protein: CASAGRTGGYEQYF; CDR3 DNA: TGTGCCAGCGCAGGTCGGACAGGGGGCTACGAGCAGTACTTC
D gene: .; clone size: many; V gene: TRBV2; J gene: TRBJ2-2; CDR3 protein: CASRWQGRNSGELFF; CDR3 DNA: TGTGCCAGCAGATGGCAGGGAAGAAATAGCGGGGAGCTGTTTTTT
D gene: .; clone size: many; V gene: TRBV12-3/TRBV12-4; J gene: TRBJ2-7; CDR3 protein: CASRGRDYFEQYF; CDR3 DNA: TGTGCCAGCCGGGGGCGGGACTACTTCGAGCAGTACTTC
D gene: .; clone size: many; V gene: TRBV7-8; J gene: TRBJ2-3; CDR3 protein: CASSLARWDTDTQYF; CDR3 DNA: TGTGCCAGCAGCTTAGCACGATGGGACACAGATACGCAGTATTTT
D gene: .; clone size: .; V gene: TRBV20-1; J gene: TRBJ2-5; CDR3 protein: CSARTTQGPSETQYF; CDR3 DNA: TGCAGTGCTAGGACTACTCAGGGGCCTTCGGAGACCCAGTACTTC
D gene: .; clone size: many; V gene: TRBV5-1; J gene: TRBJ2-2; CDR3 protein: CASSQARTGGNTGELFF; CDR3 DNA: TGCGCCAGCAGCCAGGCCCGAACCGGGGGGAACACCGGGGAGCTGTTTTTT
D gene: .; clone size: .; V gene: TRBV5-1; J gene: TRBJ2-5; CDR3 protein: CASSSVQGRDTQYF; CDR3 DNA: TGTGCCAGCAGCTCAGTGCAGGGGCGAGACACCCAGTACTTC
D gene: .; clone size: .; V gene: TRBV20-1; J gene: TRBJ2-7; CDR3 protein: CRARVWGQSYEQYF; CDR3 DNA: TGCAGAGCTAGAGTCTGGGGGCAGAGCTACGAGCAGTACTTC